Detailed here is one TCR beta chain. Its antigen is as yet unknown. This entry is derived from a study of T cells after yellow fever vaccination. Findings and limits, study-wide: A small share of clonotypes appeared in both CD4 and CD8 compartments. Boosting was followed by the reappearance of most primary-vaccination clones (just under 97% CD4, roughly 90% CD8).

The germline V gene has CDR1 DFQATT and CDR2 SNEGSKA (reference sequence). V was pared by 6 bases and J by 7 bases, with 19 bases between. The CDR3 extends over 13 amino acids. TCRdb reanalysed the 5' RACE reads using MiXCR and keeps one entry per CDR3 protein. The sample contains some 350,000 distinct CDR3 sequences, under 5% of which appear only once. This clonotype was sampled from a man between 18 and 29 years old who received the YFV17D yellow fever vaccine. This specimen consisted of PBMCs, obtained 5 days after the yellow fever booster vaccination. This rearrangement joins TRBV20-1 to TRBJ2-7; a possible D gene is TRBD1 (5 bases). CDR3 nucleotide sequence: TGCAGTGCCCCTAATGGGCAGGGCCTTGAGCAGTACTTC. Translating gives CSAPNGQGLEQYF.